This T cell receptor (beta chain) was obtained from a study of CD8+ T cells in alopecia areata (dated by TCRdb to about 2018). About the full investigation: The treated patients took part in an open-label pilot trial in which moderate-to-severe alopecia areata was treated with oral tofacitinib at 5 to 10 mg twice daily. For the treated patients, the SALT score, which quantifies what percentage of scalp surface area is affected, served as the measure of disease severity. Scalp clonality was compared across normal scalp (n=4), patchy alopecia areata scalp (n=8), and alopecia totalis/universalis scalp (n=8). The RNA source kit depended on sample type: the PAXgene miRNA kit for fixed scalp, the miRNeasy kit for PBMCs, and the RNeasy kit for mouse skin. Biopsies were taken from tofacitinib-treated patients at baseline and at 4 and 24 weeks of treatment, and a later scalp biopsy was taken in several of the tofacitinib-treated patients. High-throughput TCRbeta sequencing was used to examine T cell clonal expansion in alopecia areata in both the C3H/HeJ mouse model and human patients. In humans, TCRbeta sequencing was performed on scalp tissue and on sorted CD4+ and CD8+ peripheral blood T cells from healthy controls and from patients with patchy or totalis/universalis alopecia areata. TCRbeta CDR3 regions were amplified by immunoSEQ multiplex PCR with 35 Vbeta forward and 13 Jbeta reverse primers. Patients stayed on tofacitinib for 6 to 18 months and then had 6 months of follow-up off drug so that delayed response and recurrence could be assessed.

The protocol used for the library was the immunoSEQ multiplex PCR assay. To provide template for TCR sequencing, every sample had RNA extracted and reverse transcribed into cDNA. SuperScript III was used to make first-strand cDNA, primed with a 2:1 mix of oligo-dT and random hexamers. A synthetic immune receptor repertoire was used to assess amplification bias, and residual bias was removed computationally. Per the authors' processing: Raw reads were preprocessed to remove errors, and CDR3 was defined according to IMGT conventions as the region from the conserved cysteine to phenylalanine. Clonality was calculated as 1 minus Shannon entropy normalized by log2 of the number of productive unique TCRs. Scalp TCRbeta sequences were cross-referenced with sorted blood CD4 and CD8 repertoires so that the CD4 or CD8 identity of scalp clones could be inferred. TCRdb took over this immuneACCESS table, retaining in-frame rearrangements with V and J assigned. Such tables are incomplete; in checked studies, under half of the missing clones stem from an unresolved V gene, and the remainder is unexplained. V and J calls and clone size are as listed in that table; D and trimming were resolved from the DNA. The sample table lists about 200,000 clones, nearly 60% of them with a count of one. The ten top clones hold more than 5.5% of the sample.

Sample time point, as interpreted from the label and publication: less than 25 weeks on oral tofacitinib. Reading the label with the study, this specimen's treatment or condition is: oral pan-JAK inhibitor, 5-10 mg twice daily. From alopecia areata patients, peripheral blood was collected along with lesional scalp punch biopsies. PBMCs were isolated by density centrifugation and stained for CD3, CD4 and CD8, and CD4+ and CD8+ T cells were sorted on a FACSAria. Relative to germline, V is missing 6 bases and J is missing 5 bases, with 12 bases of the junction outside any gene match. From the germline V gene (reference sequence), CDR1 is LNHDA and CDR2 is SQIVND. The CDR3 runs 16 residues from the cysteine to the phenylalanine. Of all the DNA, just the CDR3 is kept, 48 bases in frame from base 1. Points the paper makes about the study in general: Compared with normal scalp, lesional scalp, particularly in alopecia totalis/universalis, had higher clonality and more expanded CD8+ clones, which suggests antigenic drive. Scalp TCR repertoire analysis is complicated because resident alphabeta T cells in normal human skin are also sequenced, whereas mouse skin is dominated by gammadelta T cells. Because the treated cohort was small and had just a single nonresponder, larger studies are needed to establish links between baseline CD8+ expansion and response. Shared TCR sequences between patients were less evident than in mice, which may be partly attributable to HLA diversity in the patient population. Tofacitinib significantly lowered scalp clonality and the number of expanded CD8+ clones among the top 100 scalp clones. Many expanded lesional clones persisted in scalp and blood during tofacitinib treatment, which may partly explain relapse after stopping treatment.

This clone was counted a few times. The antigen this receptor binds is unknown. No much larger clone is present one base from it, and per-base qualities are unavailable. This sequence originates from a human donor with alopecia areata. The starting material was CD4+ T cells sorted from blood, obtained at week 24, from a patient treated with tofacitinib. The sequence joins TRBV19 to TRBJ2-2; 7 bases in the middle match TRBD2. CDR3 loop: CASRYFTGGTTGELFF. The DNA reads TGTGCCAGTAGATACTTTACGGGGGGTACGACCGGGGAGCTGTTTTTT.